This entry lists 23 T cell receptor beta chains sequenced from one sample in a study of shared clonotypes between healthy human individuals. Cells designated naive CD8 were CD45RO-negative and were positively selected for CCR7, with terminally differentiated effector memory CD45RA+ cells excluded. Some clones are missing from TCRdb's copy, which holds only in-frame ones; the method was immunoSEQ multiplex PCR. The sample lists some 1,900,000 clones; about 95% were seen once. Input material: naive CD8+ T cells sorted from blood. These receptor sequences come from a young man in good health.

The chain uses TRBV10-2 and TRBJ2-5; no reliable D call. CDR3 size: 13 residues. V lost 4 bases and J lost 2, with 8 bases in between. The germline gives CDR1 WSHSY, CDR2 SAAADI. In DNA, the CDR3 is TGCGCCAGCAGTGGCTTGGCGCAAGAGACCCAGTACTTC. Translation gives CASSGLAQETQYF.

The chain joins TRBV5-6 to TRBJ2-7; 12 bases line up with TRBD1. Germline CDR1 is SGHDT and CDR2 is YYEEEE. V was clipped by 4 bases and J by 5 bases; unmatched bases: 10. This CDR3 spans 16 amino acids. The CDR3 is CASSPAGTGGRHEQYF. CDR3 sequence (DNA): TGTGCCAGCAGCCCCGCCGGGACAGGGGGCAGACACGAGCAGTACTTC.

This chain connects TRBV5-6 to TRBJ1-1, with no clear D. Germline lookup yields CDR1 SGHDT and CDR2 YYEEEE. This CDR3 has 14 residues. V was trimmed by 6 bases and J by 3 bases, leaving 15 bases between them. CDR3 sequence: CASTGSTEDTEAFF. DNA of the CDR3: TGTGCCAGCACCGGTTCGACGGAAGACACTGAAGCTTTCTTT. Full variable domain (remainder filled in from reference TRBV5-6 and TRBJ1-1): DAGVTQSPTHLIKTRGQQVTLRCSPKSGHDTVSWYQQALGQGPQFIFQYYEEEERQRGNFPDRFSGHQFPNYSSELNVNALLLGDSALYLCASTGSTEDTEAFFGQGTRLTVV.

About this clone itself: Other DNA sequences of this sample code for an identical CDR3. The V and J genes are TRBV6-5 and TRBJ1-2, with TRBD1 matching 7 bases. The CDR3 loop spans 13 amino acids. V shed 6 bases, J shed 5 bases, and the junction held 6 bases outside the gene matches. The germline V gene has CDR1 MNHEY and CDR2 SVGAGI. The CDR3 loop is CASSLGQLYGYTF. The CDR3 coding sequence is TGTGCCAGCAGCTTGGGACAGCTTTATGGCTACACCTTC.

There are a few counts of this clone. The J gene is TRBJ1-2, the V gene TRBV11-2; unclear D gene. Trimming removed 5 bases from V and 6 bases from J, with 13 bases in between. Looked up from germline, CDR1 is SGHAT and CDR2 is FQNNGV. The CDR3 consists of 13 residues. The DNA for the CDR3 is TGTGCCAGCAGCCAAATAGTTGGGGATGGCTACACCTTC. This encodes CASSQIVGDGYTF.

The chain carries TRBV9 and TRBJ2-3, with D tentatively TRBD2 (6 bases). The CDR3 is 16 residues long. V dropped 0 bases and J dropped 3 bases, with 14 bases sitting between them. Germline V gives CDR1 SGDLS, CDR2 YYNGEE. The CDR3 DNA reads as TGTGCCAGCAGCGTAGGGTGGGGGGAAGTGACAGATACGCAGTATTTT. The encoded protein is CASSVGWGEVTDTQYF.

About this clone: This sample also contains other DNA sequences that code for the same CDR3. The chain is built from TRBV6-5 and TRBJ2-3, with 7 positions matching TRBD2. Germline CDR1 and CDR2: MNHEY and SVGAGI. The V and J ends lost 4 bases and 4 bases, in that order; junction bases with no gene match: 2. CDR3 length: 13 amino acids. The CDR3 coding sequence is TGTGCCAGCAGTTTTGGGGGGGCAGATACGCAGTATTTT. Its translation: CASSFGGADTQYF.

The chain couples TRBV15 to TRBJ2-1; D may be TRBD2 (6 bases). Trimming shortened V by 3 bases and J by 8 bases, and 14 bases separated the two germline ends. The V gene's germline CDR1 is LNHNV and CDR2 YYDKDF (reference sequence). The CDR3 consists of 14 residues. Here the CDR3 reads CATSSGPGEDEQFF. CDR3 DNA: TGTGCCACCAGCAGCGGACCGGGGGAGGATGAGCAGTTCTTC.

The V gene is TRBV7-9, the J gene TRBJ1-6; 7 bases match TRBD1. The CDR3 covers 17 residues. V was pared by 5 bases and J by 3 bases, with 10 bases of the junction left unmatched. Germline CDR1 and CDR2: SEHNR and FQNEAQ (reference sequence). This CDR3 reads CASSRPRTGDYNSPLHF. CDR3 sequence (DNA): TGTGCCAGCAGCCGTCCCCGGACAGGAGACTATAATTCACCCCTCCACTTT.

This chain links TRBV30 with TRBJ1-2, with D possibly matching TRBD1 (6 bases). The CDR3 is 12 amino acids. CDR1 GTSNPN and CDR2 SVGIG come from the germline V gene (reference sequence). V was trimmed by 8 bases and J by 8 bases, leaving 18 bases between them. CDR3 in DNA: TGTGCCGGATTTGGGGGGCGAAGGGGCTACACCTTC. This translates into CAGFGGRRGYTF.

The chain combines TRBV7-9 with TRBJ2-7; 7 nucleotides align to TRBD1. The CDR3 loop spans 14 amino acids. V was clipped by 2 bases and J by 2 bases; unmatched bases: 3. Germline loops: CDR1 SEHNR, CDR2 FQNEAQ (reference sequence). The CDR3 DNA sequence: TGTGCCAGCAGCTTAACAGGGGATACCTACGAGCAGTACTTC. This gives the protein CASSLTGDTYEQYF. Full variable domain (rest looked up from reference TRBV7-9 and TRBJ2-7): DTGVSQNPRHKITKRGQNVTFRCDPISEHNRLYWYRQTLGQGPEFLTYFQNEAQLEKSRLLSDRFSAERPKGSFSTLEIQRTEQGDSAMYLCASSLTGDTYEQYFGPGTRLTVT.

The chain carries TRBV4-1 and TRBJ2-7; D gene ambiguous. Trimming removed 3 bases at V and 4 bases at J, with 16 bases between. Looked up from germline, CDR1 is MGHRA and CDR2 is YSYEKL. This CDR3 spans 15 amino acids. CDR3 DNA: TGCGCCAGCAGCCAGAAACAGAGTTTCTCATACGAGCAGTACTTC. This gives the protein CASSQKQSFSYEQYF.

The rearrangement joins TRBV5-1 to TRBJ2-7; no firm D call. Germline V lookup: CDR1 SGHRS, CDR2 YFSETQ. Trimming shortened V by 0 bases and J by 0 bases, and 10 bases separated the two germline ends. The CDR3 has 15 residues. The CDR3 region is CASSLGQAISYEQYF. In DNA form, the CDR3 reads TGCGCCAGCAGCTTGGGGCAGGCCATCTCCTACGAGCAGTACTTC.

This chain joins TRBV28 and TRBJ1-1; 8 bases agree with TRBD1. Unmatched junction bases numbered 8, after V lost 5 bases and J lost 0 bases. CDR1 is MDHEN, CDR2 SYDVKM, per germline. The CDR3 loop spans 16 amino acids. CDR3: CASSPLGTGMNTEAFF. The DNA of the CDR3 is TGTGCCAGCAGTCCCCTTGGGACAGGTATGAACACTGAAGCTTTCTTT.

The chain combines TRBV27 with TRBJ2-5, with TRBD2 matching over 12 bases. The CDR3 is 18 amino acids. The germline gives CDR1 MNHEY, CDR2 SMNVEV (reference sequence). V dropped 4 bases and J dropped 2; count of bases not matched to a gene: 11. CDR3 DNA: TGTGCCAGCAGTTCACTCTGGCTAGCGGGAGGGAAACAAGAGACCCAGTACTTC. Protein product: CASSSLWLAGGKQETQYF.

V gene TRBV6-5 combines with J gene TRBJ1-6; 8 positions match TRBD1. Germline V gives CDR1 MNHEY, CDR2 SVGAGI. J was trimmed by 10 bases and V by 4 bases; bases with no gene match: 6. The CDR3 is 14 amino acids. The CDR3 DNA reads TGTGCCAGCAGTTTAACAGGGGGTGCGTCACCCCTCCACTTT. Translating it yields CASSLTGGASPLHF.

This chain joins TRBV10-2 and TRBJ2-7, with 8 bases matching TRBD2. The CDR3 has 14 residues. Germline CDR1 and CDR2: WSHSY and SAAADI. Losses at the gene ends were 1 base for V and 3 bases for J; bases not matched to a gene: 2. The DNA for the CDR3 is TGCGCCAGCAGTGAGTTAGCGGGACTCTACGAGCAGTACTTC. Protein sequence: CASSELAGLYEQYF.

This clone came up once. Other DNA sequences in this sample translate to the same CDR3. The V and J genes are TRBV5-4 and TRBJ2-7; no clear D. The CDR3 contains 11 residues. Germline V gene sequence: CDR1 SGHNT, CDR2 YYREEE (reference sequence). Trimming removed 5 bases at V and 5 bases at J, with 8 bases between. CDR3 DNA: TGTGCCAGCAGTCTCTGGGACGAGCAGTACTTC. It specifies CASSLWDEQYF.

This clone appeared once. The chain links TRBV18 to TRBJ2-2, with D possibly called TRBD1 or TRBD2 (5 bases each). Trimming pared 5 bases from V and 6 bases from J, leaving 10 bases between. This CDR3 is 13 amino acids long. Germline CDR1 and CDR2: KGHSH and LQKENI. In DNA form, the CDR3 reads TGTGCCAGCTCAGTCGGGACGCCCGGGGAGCTGTTTTTT. Protein: CASSVGTPGELFF. Full variable domain (remainder filled in from reference TRBV18 and TRBJ2-2): NAGVMQNPRHLVRRRGQEARLRCSPMKGHSHVYWYRQLPEEGLKFMVYLQKENIIDESGMPKERFSAEFPKEGPSILRIQQVVRGDSAAYFCASSVGTPGELFFGEGSRLTVL.

A remark on this clone: Distinct nucleotide sequences in the sample also encode this CDR3. This rearrangement joins TRBV7-9 to TRBJ2-2; D remains ambiguous. Between the trimmed V and J ends, which lost 4 bases and 2 bases, there was a span of 5 bases. The CDR3 loop spans 13 amino acids. The germline CDR1 and CDR2 sequences are SEHNR and FQNEAQ (reference sequence). DNA for the CDR3: TGTGCCAGCAGCTCGGCTAACACCGGGGAGCTGTTTTTT. It is translated as CASSSANTGELFF.

This chain connects TRBV21-1 to TRBJ2-7; whether TRBD2, the table's D call, matches the DNA was not checked. TRBV21-1 is annotated as a pseudogene. This CDR3 spans 15 amino acids. For the CDR3, the DNA is TGTGCCAGCAGCAAAGGGGCAGGACTAACCTACGAGCAGTACTTC. Its protein is CASSKGAGLTYEQYF.

The gene calls are TRBV9 and TRBJ2-7; 7 bases match TRBD2. V trimming: 4 bases; J trimming: 4 bases; junction bases outside the gene matches: 11. There are 15 residues in the CDR3. CDR1 and CDR2 from the germline V gene are SGDLS and YYNGEE. The CDR3: CASSLSLAGDYEQYF. The CDR3 coding sequence is TGTGCCAGCAGCTTAAGTCTGGCGGGGGATTACGAGCAGTACTTC. Drawing the rest from reference TRBV9 and TRBJ2-7, the complete variable domain is DSGVTQTPKHLITATGQRVTLRCSPRSGDLSVYWYQQSLDQGLQFLIQYYNGEERAKGNILERFSAQQFPDLHSELNLSSLELGDSALYFCASSLSLAGDYEQYFGPGTRLTVT.

The chain recombines TRBV27 with TRBJ1-1; tentatively, D is TRBD1 (6 bases). The germline V gene encodes CDR1 MNHEY and CDR2 SMNVEV (reference sequence). With 2 bases removed from V and 3 bases from J, the gap between germline ends came to 10 bases. This CDR3 spans 14 amino acids. The CDR3 loop reads CASSLVGGDTEAFF. The CDR3 coding sequence is TGTGCCAGCAGTTTAGTAGGGGGGGACACTGAAGCTTTCTTT.